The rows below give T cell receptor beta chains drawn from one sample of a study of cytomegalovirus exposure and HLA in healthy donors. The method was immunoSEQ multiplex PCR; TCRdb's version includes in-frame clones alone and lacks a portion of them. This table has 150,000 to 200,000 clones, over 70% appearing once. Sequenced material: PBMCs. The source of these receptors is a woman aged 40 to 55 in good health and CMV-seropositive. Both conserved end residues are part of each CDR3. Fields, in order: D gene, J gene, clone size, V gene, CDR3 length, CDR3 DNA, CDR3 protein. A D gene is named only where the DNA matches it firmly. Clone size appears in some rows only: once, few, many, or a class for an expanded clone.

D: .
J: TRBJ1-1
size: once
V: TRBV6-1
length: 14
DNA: TGTGCCAGCAGTTCTAGGGGCCCGAACACTGAAGCTTTCTTT
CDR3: CASSSRGPNTEAFF

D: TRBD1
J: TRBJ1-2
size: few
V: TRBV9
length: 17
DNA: TGTGCCAGCAGCGTAGGGACAGGAGCAGAAGGGAACTATGGCTACACCTTC
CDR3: CASSVGTGAEGNYGYTF

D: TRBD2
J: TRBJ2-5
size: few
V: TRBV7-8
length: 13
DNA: TGTGCCAGCAGACGGGGGGGCGGAGAGACCCAGTACTTC
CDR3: CASRRGGGETQYF

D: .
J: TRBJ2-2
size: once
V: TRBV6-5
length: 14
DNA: TGTGCCAGCAGTTACCTCCAGACAGGCGGGGAGCTGTTTTTT
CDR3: CASSYLQTGGELFF

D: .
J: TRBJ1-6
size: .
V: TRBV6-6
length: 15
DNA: TGTGCCAGCAGCAACTCCCGGGACTCTAATTCACCCCTCCACTTT
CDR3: CASSNSRDSNSPLHF

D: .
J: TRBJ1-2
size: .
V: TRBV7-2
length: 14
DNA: TGTGCCAGCAGCTCCCCGGAGGACCCCTATGGCTACACCTTC
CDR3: CASSSPEDPYGYTF

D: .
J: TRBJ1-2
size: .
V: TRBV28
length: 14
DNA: TGTGCCAGCAGTTCTACGAACCGCGGGTATGGCTACACCTTC
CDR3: CASSSTNRGYGYTF

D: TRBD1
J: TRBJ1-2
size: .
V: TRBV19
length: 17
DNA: TGTGCCAGTAGTATAGATTTCTCCACGGGACAGCTGAATGGCTACACCTTC
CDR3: CASSIDFSTGQLNGYTF

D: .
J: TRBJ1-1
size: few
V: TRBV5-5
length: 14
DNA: TGTGCCAGCAGCTTGGACTCACTGAACACTGAAGCTTTCTTT
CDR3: CASSLDSLNTEAFF

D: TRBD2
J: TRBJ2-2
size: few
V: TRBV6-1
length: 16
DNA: TGTGCCAGCAGTGAAGCTGGCGGGGGTATTACCGGGGAGCTGTTTTTT
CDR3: CASSEAGGGITGELFF

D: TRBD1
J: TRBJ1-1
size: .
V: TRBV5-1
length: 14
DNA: TGCGCCAGTAGTCAGACAGGGGGCTACACTGAAGCTTTCTTT
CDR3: CASSQTGGYTEAFF

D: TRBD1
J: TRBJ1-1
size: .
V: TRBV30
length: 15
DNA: TGTGCCTGGAGTCGAAACAGGGGGTTGAACACTGAAGCTTTCTTT
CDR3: CAWSRNRGLNTEAFF

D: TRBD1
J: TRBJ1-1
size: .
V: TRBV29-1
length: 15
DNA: TGCAGCGTTGAAATGGGGACAGGGAGTAACACTGAAGCTTTCTTT
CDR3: CSVEMGTGSNTEAFF

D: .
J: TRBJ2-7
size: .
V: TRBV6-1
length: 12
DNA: TGTGCCAGCAGTGAAGCGTGGCAGGGGCCGCACTTC
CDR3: CASSEAWQGPHF

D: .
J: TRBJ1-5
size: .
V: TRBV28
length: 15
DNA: TGTGCCAGCAGTTTTTCAGGGGTGGGCAATCAGCCCCAGCATTTT
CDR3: CASSFSGVGNQPQHF

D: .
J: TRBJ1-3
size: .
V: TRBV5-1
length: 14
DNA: TGCGCCAGCAGCTTGGGGGGGCCGGCGGACACCATATATTTT
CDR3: CASSLGGPADTIYF

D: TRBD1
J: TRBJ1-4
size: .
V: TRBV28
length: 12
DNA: TGTGCCAGCAGGCTTCAGGGGGCAAAACTGTTTTTT
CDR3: CASRLQGAKLFF

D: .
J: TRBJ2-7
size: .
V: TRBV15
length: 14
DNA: TGTGCCACCAGCAGAGATCCCCTCTCGTACGAGCAGTACTTC
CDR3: CATSRDPLSYEQYF

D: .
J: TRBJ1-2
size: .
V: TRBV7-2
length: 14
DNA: TGTGCCAGCAGCCCATCATGGTCGGGCTATGGCTACACCTTC
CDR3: CASSPSWSGYGYTF

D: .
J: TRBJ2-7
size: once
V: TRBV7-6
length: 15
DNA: TGTGCCAGCAGCTTAGAGACCCAGGGGCCCTACGAGCAGTACTTC
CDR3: CASSLETQGPYEQYF

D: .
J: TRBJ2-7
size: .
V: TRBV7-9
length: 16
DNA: TGTGCCAGCAGCTTAGGAGGGGGTGGCAGGGCCTACGAGCAGTACTTC
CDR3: CASSLGGGGRAYEQYF

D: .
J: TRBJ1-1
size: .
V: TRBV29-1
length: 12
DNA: TGCAGCGGAGGGGGTGAGAACACTGAAGCTTTCTTT
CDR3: CSGGGENTEAFF

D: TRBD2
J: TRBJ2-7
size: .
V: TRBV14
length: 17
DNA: TGTGCCAGCAGCCAAGATCTCCCTCTGGGGGGGACGGACGAGCAGTACTTC
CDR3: CASSQDLPLGGTDEQYF

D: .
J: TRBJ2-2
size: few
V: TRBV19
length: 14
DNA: TGTGCCAGTAGTATCGGAGGAGACACCGGGGAGCTGTTTTTT
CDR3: CASSIGGDTGELFF

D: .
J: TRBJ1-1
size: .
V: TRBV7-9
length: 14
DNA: TGTGCCAGCAGCTTAGCGCTTCGGGAGACTGAAGCTTTCTTT
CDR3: CASSLALRETEAFF

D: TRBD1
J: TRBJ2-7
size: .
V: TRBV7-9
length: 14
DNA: TGTGCCAGCAGCTCAAAGGGACAGGGGGGCGAGCAGTACTTC
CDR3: CASSSKGQGGEQYF

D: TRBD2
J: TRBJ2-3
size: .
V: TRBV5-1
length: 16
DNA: TGCGCCAGCAGCTTGGCCCCTAGCGGGGGGGCAGATACGCAGTATTTT
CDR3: CASSLAPSGGADTQYF

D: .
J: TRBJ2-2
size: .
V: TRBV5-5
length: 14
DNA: TGTGCCAGCACCAAAAAGGCAGGCACCGGGGAGCTGTTTTTT
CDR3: CASTKKAGTGELFF

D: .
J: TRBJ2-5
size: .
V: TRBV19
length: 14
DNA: TGTGCCAGTAGTACCCCCGGGGAGGTGGAGACCCAGTACTTC
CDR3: CASSTPGEVETQYF

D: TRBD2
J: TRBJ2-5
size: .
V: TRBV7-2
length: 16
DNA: TGTGCCAGCAGCCCACCTGGACTAGCGGGGGGAGAGACCCAGTACTTC
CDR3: CASSPPGLAGGETQYF

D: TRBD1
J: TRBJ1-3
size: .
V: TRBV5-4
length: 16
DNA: TGTGCCAGCAGCAACCCCAGGGGGCCCTCTGGAAACACCATATATTTT
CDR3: CASSNPRGPSGNTIYF

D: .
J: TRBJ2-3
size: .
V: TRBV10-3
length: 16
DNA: TGTGCCATCAGTGCTACCTTGGAGGGGGCCACAGATACGCAGTATTTT
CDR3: CAISATLEGATDTQYF

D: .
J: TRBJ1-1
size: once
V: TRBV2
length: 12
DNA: TGTGCCAGCAGTGAAGGTGGCCTTGAAGCTTTCTTT
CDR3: CASSEGGLEAFF

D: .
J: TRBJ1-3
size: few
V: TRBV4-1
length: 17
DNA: TGCGCCAGCAGCCGAGGTGGACTGGTCAACTCTGGAAACACCATATATTTT
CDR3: CASSRGGLVNSGNTIYF

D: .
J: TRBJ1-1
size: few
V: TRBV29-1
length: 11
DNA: TGCAGCGGATCTAAAATGACTGAAGCTTTCTTT
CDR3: CSGSKMTEAFF

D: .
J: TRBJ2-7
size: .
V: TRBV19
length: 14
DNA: TGTGCCAGTAGTAGGGCGGGTTTGAGCTACGAGCAGTACTTC
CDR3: CASSRAGLSYEQYF

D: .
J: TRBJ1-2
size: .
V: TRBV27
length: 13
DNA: TGTGCCAGCAGTTTTGGAGGCGTCGAGGGCTACACCTTC
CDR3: CASSFGGVEGYTF

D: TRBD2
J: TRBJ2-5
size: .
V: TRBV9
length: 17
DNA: TGTGCCAGCAGCGCGGGGGGACTAGCGGGGGGGCAGGAGACCCAGTACTTC
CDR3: CASSAGGLAGGQETQYF

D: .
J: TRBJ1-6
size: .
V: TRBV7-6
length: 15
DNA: TGTGCCAGCAGCGACCCCACGGAGTATAATTCACCCCTCCACTTT
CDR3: CASSDPTEYNSPLHF

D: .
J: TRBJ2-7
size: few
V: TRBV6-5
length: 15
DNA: TGTGCCAGCAGTTACTCGATGGCTAGAGCCTACGAGCAGTACTTC
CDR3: CASSYSMARAYEQYF

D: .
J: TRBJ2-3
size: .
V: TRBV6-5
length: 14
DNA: TGTGCCAGCAGTTTGGGGCAGCATACGGTTACGCAGTATTTT
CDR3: CASSLGQHTVTQYF

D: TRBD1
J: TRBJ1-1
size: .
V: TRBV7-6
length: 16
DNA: TGTGCCAGCAGCTTAGGAGGACAGGGTATCGACACTGAAGCTTTCTTT
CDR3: CASSLGGQGIDTEAFF

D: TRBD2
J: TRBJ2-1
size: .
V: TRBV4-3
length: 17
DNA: TGCGCCAGCAGCCAAGAACCACTAGCGGGGGGGCCAAATGAGCAGTTCTTC
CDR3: CASSQEPLAGGPNEQFF

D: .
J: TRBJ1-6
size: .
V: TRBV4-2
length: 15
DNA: TGTGCCAGCAGCCAAGGAAGAGGGAATAATTCACCCCTCCACTTT
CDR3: CASSQGRGNNSPLHF

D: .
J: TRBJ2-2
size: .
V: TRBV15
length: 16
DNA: TGTGCCACCAGCAGGAGGGGGGGGCTTAACACCGGGGAGCTGTTTTTT
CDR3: CATSRRGGLNTGELFF

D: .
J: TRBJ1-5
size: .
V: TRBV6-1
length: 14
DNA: TGTGCCAGCAGTGTGGGCGGGGGGGATCAGCCCCAGCATTTT
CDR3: CASSVGGGDQPQHF

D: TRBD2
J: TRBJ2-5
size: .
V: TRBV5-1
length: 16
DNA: TGCGCCAGCAGCTTGGGGTCCCTAGCGGGGGTTGAGACCCAGTACTTC
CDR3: CASSLGSLAGVETQYF

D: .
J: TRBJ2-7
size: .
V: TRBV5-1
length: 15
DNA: TGCGCCAGCAGTTTTGTGGCCGGGACTTATGGCGAGCAGTACTTC
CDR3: CASSFVAGTYGEQYF

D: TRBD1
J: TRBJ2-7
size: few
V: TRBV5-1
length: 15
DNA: TGCGCCAGCAGCCGGACAGGGGTTAAATCCGACGAGCAGTACTTC
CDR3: CASSRTGVKSDEQYF

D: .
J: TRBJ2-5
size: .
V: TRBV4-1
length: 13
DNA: TGCGCCAGCAGCCGACAGGAGATGGAGACCCAGTACTTC
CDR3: CASSRQEMETQYF

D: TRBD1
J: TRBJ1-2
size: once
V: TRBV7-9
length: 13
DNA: TGTGCCAGCACCCTACAGGGGGTGTATGGCTACACCTTC
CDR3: CASTLQGVYGYTF

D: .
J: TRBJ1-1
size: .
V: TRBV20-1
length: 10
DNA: TGCAGTGCTAGGGTCGGGGGTGCTTTCTTT
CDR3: CSARVGGAFF

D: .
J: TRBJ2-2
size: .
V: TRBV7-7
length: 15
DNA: TGTGCCAGCAGCCCCTGGGGGCAGACCACCGGGGAGCTGTTTTTT
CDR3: CASSPWGQTTGELFF

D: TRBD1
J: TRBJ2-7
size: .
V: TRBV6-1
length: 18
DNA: TGTGCCAGCAGTGAGAGAGACCGTGGGACAGCTAACTCCTACGAGCAGTACTTC
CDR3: CASSERDRGTANSYEQYF